This T cell receptor (beta chain) originates from a study of blood T cell repertoires in COVID-19. Study in general: The analysed material was cDNA or gDNA that came from T cells, B-cell-depleted T cells, or PBMCs.

The V gene's germline CDR1 is MNHEY and CDR2 SVGAGI. V shed 6 bases, J shed 5 bases, and the junction held 12 bases outside the gene matches. This CDR3 spans 15 amino acids. Produced via immunoSEQ multiplex PCR; TCRdb's table is partial and in-frame only. The table records tens of thousands of clones, roughly 85% of them present only once. This receptor was identified in a human donor in a cohort sampled during active COVID-19. The specimen sequenced was peripheral blood. V and J are TRBV6-5 and TRBJ2-7; 8 nucleotides line up with TRBD1. This CDR3 reads CASSLARTGKNEQYF. DNA of the CDR3: TGTGCCAGCAGCCTAGCAAGGACAGGGAAAAACGAGCAGTACTTC.